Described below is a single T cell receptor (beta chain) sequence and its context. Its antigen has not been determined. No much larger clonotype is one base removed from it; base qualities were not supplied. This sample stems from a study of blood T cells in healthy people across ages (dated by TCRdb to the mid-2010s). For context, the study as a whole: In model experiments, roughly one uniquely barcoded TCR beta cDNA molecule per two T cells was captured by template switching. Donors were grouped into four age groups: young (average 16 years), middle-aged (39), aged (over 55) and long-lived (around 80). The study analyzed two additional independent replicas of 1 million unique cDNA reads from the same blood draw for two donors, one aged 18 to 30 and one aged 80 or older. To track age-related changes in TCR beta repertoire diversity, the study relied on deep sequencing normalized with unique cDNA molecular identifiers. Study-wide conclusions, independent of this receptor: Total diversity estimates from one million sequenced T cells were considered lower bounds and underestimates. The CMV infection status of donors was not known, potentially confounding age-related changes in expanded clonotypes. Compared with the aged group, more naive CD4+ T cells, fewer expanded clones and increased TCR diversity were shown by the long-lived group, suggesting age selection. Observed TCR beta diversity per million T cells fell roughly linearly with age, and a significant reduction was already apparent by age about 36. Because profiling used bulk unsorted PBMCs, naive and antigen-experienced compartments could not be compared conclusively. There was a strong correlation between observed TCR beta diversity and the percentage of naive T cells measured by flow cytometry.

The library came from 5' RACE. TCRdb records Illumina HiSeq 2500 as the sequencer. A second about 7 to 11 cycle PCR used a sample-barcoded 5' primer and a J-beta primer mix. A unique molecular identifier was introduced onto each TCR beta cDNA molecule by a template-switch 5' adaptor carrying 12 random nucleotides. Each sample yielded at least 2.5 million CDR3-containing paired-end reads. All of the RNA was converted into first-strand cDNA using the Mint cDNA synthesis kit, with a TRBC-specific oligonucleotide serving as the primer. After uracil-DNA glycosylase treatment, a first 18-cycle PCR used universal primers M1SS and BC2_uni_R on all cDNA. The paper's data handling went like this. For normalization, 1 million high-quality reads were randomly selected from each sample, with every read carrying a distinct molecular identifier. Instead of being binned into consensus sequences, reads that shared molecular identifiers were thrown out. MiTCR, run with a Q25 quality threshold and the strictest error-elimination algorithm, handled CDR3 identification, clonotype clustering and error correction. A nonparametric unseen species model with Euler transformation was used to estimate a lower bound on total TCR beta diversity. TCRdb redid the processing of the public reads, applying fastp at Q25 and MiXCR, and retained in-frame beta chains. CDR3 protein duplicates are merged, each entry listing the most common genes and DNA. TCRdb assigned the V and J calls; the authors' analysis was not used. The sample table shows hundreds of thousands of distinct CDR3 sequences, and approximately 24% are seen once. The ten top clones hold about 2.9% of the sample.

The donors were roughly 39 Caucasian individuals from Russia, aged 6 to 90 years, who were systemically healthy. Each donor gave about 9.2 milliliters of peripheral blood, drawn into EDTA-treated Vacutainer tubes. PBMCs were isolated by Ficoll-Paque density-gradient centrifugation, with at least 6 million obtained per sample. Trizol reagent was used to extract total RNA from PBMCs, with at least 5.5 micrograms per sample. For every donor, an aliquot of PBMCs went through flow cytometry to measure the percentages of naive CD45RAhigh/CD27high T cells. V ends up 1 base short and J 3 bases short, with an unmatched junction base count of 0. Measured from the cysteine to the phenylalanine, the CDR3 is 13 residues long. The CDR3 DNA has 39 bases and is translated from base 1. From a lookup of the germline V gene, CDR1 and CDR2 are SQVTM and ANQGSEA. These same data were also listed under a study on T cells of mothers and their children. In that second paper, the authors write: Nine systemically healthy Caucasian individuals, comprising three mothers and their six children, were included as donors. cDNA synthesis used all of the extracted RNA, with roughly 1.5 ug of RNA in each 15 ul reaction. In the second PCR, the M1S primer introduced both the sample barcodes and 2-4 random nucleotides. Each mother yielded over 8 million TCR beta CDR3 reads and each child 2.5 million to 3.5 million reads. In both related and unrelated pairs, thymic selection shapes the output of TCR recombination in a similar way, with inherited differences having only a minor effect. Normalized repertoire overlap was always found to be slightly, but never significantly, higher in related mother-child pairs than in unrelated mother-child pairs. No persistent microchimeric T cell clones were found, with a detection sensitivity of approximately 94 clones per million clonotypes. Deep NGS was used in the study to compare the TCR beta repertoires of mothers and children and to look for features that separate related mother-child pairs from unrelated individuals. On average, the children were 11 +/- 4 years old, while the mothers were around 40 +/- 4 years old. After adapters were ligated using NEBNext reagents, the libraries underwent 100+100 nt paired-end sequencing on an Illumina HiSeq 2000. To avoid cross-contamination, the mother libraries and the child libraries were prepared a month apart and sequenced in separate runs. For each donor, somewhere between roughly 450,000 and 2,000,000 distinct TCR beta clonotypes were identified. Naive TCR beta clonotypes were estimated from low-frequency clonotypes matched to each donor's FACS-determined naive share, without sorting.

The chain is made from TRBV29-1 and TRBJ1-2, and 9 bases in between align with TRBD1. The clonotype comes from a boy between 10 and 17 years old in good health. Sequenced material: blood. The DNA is TGCAGCGTTGAAGGGACAGGGGACTATGGCTACACCTTC. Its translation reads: CSVEGTGDYGYTF.